These T cell receptor beta chains were read from a single sample in a study of blood T cell repertoires in COVID-19. Profiling relied on immunoSEQ multiplex PCR, and the TCRdb table lists in-frame clones only, not all of them. The table lists about 75,000 clones, more than 80% of them singletons. Sequenced input: peripheral blood. Source of these receptors: a human donor in a cohort sampled during active COVID-19. The CDR3 runs from the conserved cysteine through the conserved F or W. The order of the fields is J gene, V gene, clone size, D gene, CDR3 DNA, CDR3 protein. D genes are given only for firm matches. Size tells how often a clone was seen (once, few, many) or the class of an expanded clone, and some rows leave it out.

J gene: TRBJ2-7; V gene: TRBV6-5; clone size: .; D gene: .; CDR3 DNA: TGTGCCAGCAGTTACGGGTACAGGGGAGGTCTCGACGAGCAGTACTTC; CDR3 protein: CASSYGYRGGLDEQYF
J gene: TRBJ1-2; V gene: TRBV7-8; clone size: .; D gene: TRBD1; CDR3 DNA: TGTGCCAGCAGCTGGGGGTCGAGACAGGGGGCGAAGAACTATGGCTACACCTTC; CDR3 protein: CASSWGSRQGAKNYGYTF
J gene: TRBJ2-7; V gene: TRBV5-6; clone size: .; D gene: TRBD1; CDR3 DNA: TGTGCCAGCAGCTATGGGACAGGGGTCTACGAGCAGTACTTC; CDR3 protein: CASSYGTGVYEQYF
J gene: TRBJ2-5; V gene: TRBV7-2; clone size: .; D gene: TRBD2; CDR3 DNA: TGTGCCAGCAGCTTTGGCGGGGGGGTTCAAGAGACCCAGTACTTC; CDR3 protein: CASSFGGGVQETQYF
J gene: TRBJ2-2; V gene: TRBV19; clone size: .; D gene: TRBD1; CDR3 DNA: TGTGCCAGTAGGACAGGGGGCGGCGGGGAGCTGTTTTTT; CDR3 protein: CASRTGGGGELFF
J gene: TRBJ1-5; V gene: TRBV6-5; clone size: .; D gene: .; CDR3 DNA: TGTGCCAGCAGACCCTCAGGGAAGATACAGCCCCAGCATTTT; CDR3 protein: CASRPSGKIQPQHF
J gene: TRBJ1-2; V gene: TRBV12-3/TRBV12-4; clone size: once; D gene: .; CDR3 DNA: TGTGCCAGCAGCCCCCTAGGTGGCTACACCTTC; CDR3 protein: CASSPLGGYTF
J gene: TRBJ1-5; V gene: TRBV30; clone size: .; D gene: .; CDR3 DNA: TGTGCCTGGACAGTAAATAGCAATCAGCCCCAGCATTTT; CDR3 protein: CAWTVNSNQPQHF
J gene: TRBJ1-6; V gene: TRBV6-2/TRBV6-3; clone size: .; D gene: .; CDR3 DNA: TGTGCCAGCAGTTACCCCGGAGCAGGGCTTAATTCACCCCTCCACTTT; CDR3 protein: CASSYPGAGLNSPLHF
J gene: TRBJ2-7; V gene: TRBV18; clone size: .; D gene: .; CDR3 DNA: TGTGCCAGCTCACCACTTCCAGGGAACGAGCAGTACTTC; CDR3 protein: CASSPLPGNEQYF
J gene: TRBJ1-1; V gene: TRBV6-2/TRBV6-3; clone size: .; D gene: TRBD1; CDR3 DNA: TGTGCCAGCAGTGGACAGGGAACTGAAGCTTTCTTT; CDR3 protein: CASSGQGTEAFF
J gene: TRBJ2-2; V gene: TRBV18; clone size: .; D gene: TRBD2; CDR3 DNA: TGTGCCAGCTCACCGGGACTAAACACCGGGGAGCTGTTTTTT; CDR3 protein: CASSPGLNTGELFF
J gene: TRBJ2-2; V gene: TRBV19; clone size: .; D gene: TRBD1; CDR3 DNA: TGTGCCAGTTCGACAGGGGAGATCACCGGGGAGCTGTTTTTT; CDR3 protein: CASSTGEITGELFF
J gene: TRBJ2-3; V gene: TRBV5-6; clone size: once; D gene: TRBD2; CDR3 DNA: TGTGCCAGCAGCGGAGGGACTAGCGGGGGGGCCAGTAGGACAGATACGCAGTATTTT; CDR3 protein: CASSGGTSGGASRTDTQYF
J gene: TRBJ2-3; V gene: TRBV6-1; clone size: .; D gene: .; CDR3 DNA: TGTGCCAGCAGTGTACTGGGCGGGGCTAGCACAGATACGCAGTATTTT; CDR3 protein: CASSVLGGASTDTQYF
J gene: TRBJ2-2; V gene: TRBV9; clone size: .; D gene: TRBD2; CDR3 DNA: TGTGCCAGCAGCGCGCCTAGCGGGGGAAACACCGGGGAGCTGTTTTTT; CDR3 protein: CASSAPSGGNTGELFF
J gene: TRBJ2-7; V gene: TRBV5-1; clone size: once; D gene: .; CDR3 DNA: TGCGCCAGCAGCACCTCTCCAGCGGGTGGTGTCTACGAGCAGTACTTC; CDR3 protein: CASSTSPAGGVYEQYF
J gene: TRBJ2-5; V gene: TRBV7-2; clone size: once; D gene: .; CDR3 DNA: TGTGCCAGCAGCTTAGCCCGCGGGGTACTACAAGAGACCCAGTACTTC; CDR3 protein: CASSLARGVLQETQYF
J gene: TRBJ1-1; V gene: TRBV6-2/TRBV6-3; clone size: .; D gene: .; CDR3 DNA: TGTGCCAGCAGTATATCATTGCAACGAAGGGGGACGAGCACTGAAGCTTTCTTT; CDR3 protein: CASSISLQRRGTSTEAFF
J gene: TRBJ1-1; V gene: TRBV21-1; clone size: .; D gene: .; CDR3 DNA: TGTGCCAGCAGCCGGGGGACGATAGGTGTTTCAGCTTTCTTT; CDR3 protein: CASSRGTIGVSAFF
J gene: TRBJ1-2; V gene: TRBV5-6; clone size: .; D gene: .; CDR3 DNA: TGTGCCAGCAGTGACAGGTGGTACGATGGCTACACCTTC; CDR3 protein: CASSDRWYDGYTF
J gene: TRBJ2-3; V gene: TRBV9; clone size: .; D gene: TRBD1; CDR3 DNA: TGTGCCAGCAGCCCGAGGACAGGGTGGGGCACAGATACGCAGTATTTT; CDR3 protein: CASSPRTGWGTDTQYF
J gene: TRBJ2-2; V gene: TRBV5-1; clone size: .; D gene: TRBD1; CDR3 DNA: TGCGCCAGCAGCAAAACAGGGGGCGACTTTGCCGGGGAGCTGTTTTTT; CDR3 protein: CASSKTGGDFAGELFF
J gene: TRBJ1-2; V gene: TRBV19; clone size: .; D gene: TRBD1; CDR3 DNA: TGTGCCAGTAGTCGGGACAGCCTCTTCTATGGCTACACCTTC; CDR3 protein: CASSRDSLFYGYTF
J gene: TRBJ1-3; V gene: TRBV14; clone size: once; D gene: TRBD1; CDR3 DNA: TGTGCCAGCAGCCACACGGGACAGGGGAGAAACACCATATATTTT; CDR3 protein: CASSHTGQGRNTIYF
J gene: TRBJ2-3; V gene: TRBV9; clone size: .; D gene: TRBD2; CDR3 DNA: TGTGCCAGCAGCGTCTCCAGCGGGGTGGCCGGAGATACGCAGTATTTT; CDR3 protein: CASSVSSGVAGDTQYF
J gene: TRBJ2-1; V gene: TRBV5-8; clone size: .; D gene: .; CDR3 DNA: TGTGCCAGCAGCCCAAACAGGGGACTCAGCGGGGGTGATAATGAGCAGTTCTTC; CDR3 protein: CASSPNRGLSGGDNEQFF
J gene: TRBJ2-5; V gene: TRBV6-5; clone size: once; D gene: TRBD2; CDR3 DNA: TGTGCCAGCAGTTACTCAGGGTCTAGCGGGGTAGAGACCCAGTACTTC; CDR3 protein: CASSYSGSSGVETQYF
J gene: TRBJ2-1; V gene: TRBV29-1; clone size: .; D gene: TRBD2; CDR3 DNA: TGCAGCGTTCAAACTAGCGGGGGCTCCTACAATGAGCAGTTCTTC; CDR3 protein: CSVQTSGGSYNEQFF
J gene: TRBJ2-3; V gene: TRBV7-2; clone size: .; D gene: .; CDR3 DNA: TGTGCCAGCAGCCCCAGCCTGACTGGGGGCACGCAGTATTTT; CDR3 protein: CASSPSLTGGTQYF
J gene: TRBJ1-2; V gene: TRBV7-9; clone size: .; D gene: TRBD1; CDR3 DNA: TGTGCCAGCAGCTTAGAGGGTACAGGGGTTGGCTACACCTTC; CDR3 protein: CASSLEGTGVGYTF
J gene: TRBJ2-1; V gene: TRBV7-9; clone size: .; D gene: TRBD2; CDR3 DNA: TGTGCCAGCAGTCTGGGGTCCCTAGCGGGGGCCCTCAATGAGCAGTTCTTC; CDR3 protein: CASSLGSLAGALNEQFF
J gene: TRBJ1-5; V gene: TRBV19; clone size: .; D gene: TRBD1; CDR3 DNA: TGTGCCAGTAGTATAGCATCGGGGACAGGGCTAAATCAGCCCCAGCATTTT; CDR3 protein: CASSIASGTGLNQPQHF
J gene: TRBJ2-7; V gene: TRBV7-2; clone size: .; D gene: TRBD1; CDR3 DNA: TGTGCCAGCAGCCCGGTAGGGGGCCCCTACGAGCAGTACTTC; CDR3 protein: CASSPVGGPYEQYF
J gene: TRBJ2-2; V gene: TRBV27; clone size: .; D gene: .; CDR3 DNA: TGTGCCAGCAGTTTGTGGGAGGCCGGGGAGCTGTTTTTT; CDR3 protein: CASSLWEAGELFF
J gene: TRBJ1-6; V gene: TRBV5-5; clone size: .; D gene: .; CDR3 DNA: TGTGCCAGCAGCCGGGAGGTTAGACCCCTCCACTTT; CDR3 protein: CASSREVRPLHF
J gene: TRBJ1-5; V gene: TRBV30; clone size: few; D gene: .; CDR3 DNA: TGTGCCTGGAGGGGGGGGGACAATCAGCCCCAGCATTTT; CDR3 protein: CAWRGGDNQPQHF
J gene: TRBJ2-5; V gene: TRBV6-5; clone size: once; D gene: .; CDR3 DNA: TGTGCCAGCAGTCCGACGGGGTCGGGAAAAGAGACCCAGTACTTC; CDR3 protein: CASSPTGSGKETQYF
J gene: TRBJ1-6; V gene: TRBV10-2; clone size: .; D gene: TRBD1; CDR3 DNA: TGCGCCAGCAGTGAGGCAGGGGGCGGTTTGCCCCTCCACTTT; CDR3 protein: CASSEAGGGLPLHF
J gene: TRBJ1-4; V gene: TRBV7-2; clone size: once; D gene: .; CDR3 DNA: TGTGCCAGCAGGCTAATGGGGGCTGGAGAAAAACTGTTTTTT; CDR3 protein: CASRLMGAGEKLFF
J gene: TRBJ2-1; V gene: TRBV19; clone size: .; D gene: .; CDR3 DNA: TGTGCCAGTAGTATGCTCGGTCCTGCCTACAATGAGCAGTTCTTC; CDR3 protein: CASSMLGPAYNEQFF
J gene: TRBJ1-2; V gene: TRBV11-2; clone size: .; D gene: .; CDR3 DNA: TGTGCCAGCAGTCTACAGGGCTATGGCTACACCTTC; CDR3 protein: CASSLQGYGYTF
J gene: TRBJ1-2; V gene: TRBV7-2; clone size: .; D gene: .; CDR3 DNA: TGTGCCAGCAGCTTAGGGAGCCGGAATGGCTACACCTTC; CDR3 protein: CASSLGSRNGYTF
J gene: TRBJ2-6; V gene: TRBV7-6; clone size: .; D gene: TRBD1; CDR3 DNA: TGTGCCAGCAGCTTGGGACAGAACTCTGGGGCCAACGTCCTGACTTTC; CDR3 protein: CASSLGQNSGANVLTF